This T cell receptor beta chain was recorded in a study of T cells after yellow fever vaccination. Germline CDR1 and CDR2: SGHRS and YFSETQ. V was pared by 3 bases and J by 4 bases, with 6 bases of the junction left unmatched. The CDR3 spans 14 residues. As TCR cDNA was made by 5'RACE template switching, a universal primer site and UMIs were added. Each CDR3 protein is one row after TCRdb ran MiXCR on the 5' RACE reads. The sample lists 100,000 to 150,000 distinct CDR3 sequences, 13% to 15% occurring once. The rearrangement joins TRBV5-1 to TRBJ2-7, with 8 bases fitting TRBD2. The source of this sequence is a man between 18 and 35 years old who received the YFV17D yellow fever vaccine. The specimen comprised CD8+ T cells sorted from PBMCs, sampled 5 days after the yellow fever booster vaccination. CDR3 region: CASSSGTRLYEQYF. Written as DNA, the CDR3 is TGCGCCAGCAGCTCAGGGACTAGATTGTACGAGCAGTACTTC.